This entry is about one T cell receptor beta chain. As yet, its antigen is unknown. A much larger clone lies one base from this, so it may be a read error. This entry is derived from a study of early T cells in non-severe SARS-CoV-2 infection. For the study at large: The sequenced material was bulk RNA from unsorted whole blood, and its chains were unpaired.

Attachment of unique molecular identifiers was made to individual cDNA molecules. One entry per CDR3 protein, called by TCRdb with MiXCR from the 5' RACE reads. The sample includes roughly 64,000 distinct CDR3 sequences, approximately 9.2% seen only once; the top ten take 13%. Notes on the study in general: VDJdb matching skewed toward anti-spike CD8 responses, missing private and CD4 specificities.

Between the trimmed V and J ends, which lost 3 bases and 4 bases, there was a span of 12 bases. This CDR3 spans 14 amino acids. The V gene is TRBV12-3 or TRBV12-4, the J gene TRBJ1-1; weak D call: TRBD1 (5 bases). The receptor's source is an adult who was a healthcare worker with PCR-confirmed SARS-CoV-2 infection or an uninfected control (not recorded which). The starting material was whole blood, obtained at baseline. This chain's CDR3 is CASSFPGYLTEAFF. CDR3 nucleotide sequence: TGTGCCAGCAGTTTTCCAGGGTACCTCACTGAAGCTTTCTTT.